This T cell receptor beta chain was sequenced during a study of shared clonotypes between healthy human individuals. Measured with immunoSEQ multiplex PCR; TCRdb has only the in-frame clones, and not every one. The repertoire includes about 680,000 clones, about two thirds of them detected once, and about 2% sits in the top ten. CDR3 size: 15 residues. Germline-derived CDR1 and CDR2 are LNHNV and YYDKDF (reference sequence). Trimming cost V 1 base and J 7 bases; bases outside gene matches: 7. Material for sequencing was memory CD4+ T cells sorted from blood. Subset described: CD45RA-negative fraction. This chain uses TRBV15 with TRBJ2-1; TRBD2 agrees at 7 bases. This clonotype originated in a young woman in good health. The CDR3 protein is CATSRGRERINEQFF. As DNA, the CDR3 is TGTGCCACCAGCAGAGGGCGGGAGAGGATAAATGAGCAGTTCTTC.